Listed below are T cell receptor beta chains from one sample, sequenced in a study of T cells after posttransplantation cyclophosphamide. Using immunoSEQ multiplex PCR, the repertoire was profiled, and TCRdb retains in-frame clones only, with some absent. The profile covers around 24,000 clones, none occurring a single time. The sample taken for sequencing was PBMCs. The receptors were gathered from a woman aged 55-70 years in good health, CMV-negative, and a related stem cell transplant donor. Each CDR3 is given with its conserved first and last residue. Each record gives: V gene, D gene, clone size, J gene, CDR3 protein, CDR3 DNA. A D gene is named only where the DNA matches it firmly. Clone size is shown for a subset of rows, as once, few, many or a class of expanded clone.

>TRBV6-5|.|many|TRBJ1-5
CASSYSGLSEEPQHF
TGTGCCAGCAGTTACTCCGGACTAAGTGAAGAGCCCCAGCATTTT
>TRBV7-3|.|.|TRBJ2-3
CASSRAGSTDTQYF
TGTGCCAGCAGCCGCGCAGGGAGCACAGATACGCAGTATTTT
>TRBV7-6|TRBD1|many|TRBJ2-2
CASSLVAWDRRSTGELFF
TGTGCCAGCAGCTTAGTCGCTTGGGACAGGAGGAGCACCGGGGAGCTGTTTTTT
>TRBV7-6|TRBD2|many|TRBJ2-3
CASSLKAGGGTDTQYF
TGTGCCAGCAGCTTAAAAGCGGGGGGCGGCACAGATACGCAGTATTTT
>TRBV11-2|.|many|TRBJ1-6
CASSTGSYNSPLHF
TGTGCCAGCAGTACAGGGTCCTATAATTCACCCCTCCACTTT
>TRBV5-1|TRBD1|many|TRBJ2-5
CASSLGPTGGKETQYF
TGCGCCAGCAGCTTGGGACCAACAGGGGGCAAAGAGACCCAGTACTTC
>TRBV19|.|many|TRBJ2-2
CASSIQAGNTGELFF
TGTGCCAGTAGTATACAGGCCGGTAACACCGGGGAGCTGTTTTTT
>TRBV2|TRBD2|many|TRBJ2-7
CASAGGPYEQYF
TGTGCCAGCGCGGGAGGCCCTTACGAGCAGTACTTC
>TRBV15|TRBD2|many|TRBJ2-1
CATRSSGGHNEQFF
TGTGCCACCAGGTCTAGCGGGGGGCACAATGAGCAGTTCTTC
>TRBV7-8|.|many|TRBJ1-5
CASSFSGVRQPQHF
TGTGCCAGCAGCTTTTCAGGGGTTCGGCAGCCCCAGCATTTT
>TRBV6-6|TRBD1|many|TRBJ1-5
CASSYGQTDRHQPQHF
TGTGCCAGCAGTTACGGGCAGACGGACAGGCATCAGCCCCAGCATTTT
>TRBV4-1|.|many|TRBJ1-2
CASSQVAASTNYGYTF
TGCGCCAGCAGCCAAGTAGCAGCTAGTACTAACTATGGCTACACCTTC
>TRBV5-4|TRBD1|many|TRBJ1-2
CASSLGVETGTYGYTF
TGTGCCAGCAGCTTAGGGGTGGAGACAGGGACCTATGGCTACACCTTC
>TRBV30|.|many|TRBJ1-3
CAWSVRGGPSSGNTIYF
TGTGCCTGGAGTGTACGAGGGGGTCCGAGCTCTGGAAACACCATATATTTT
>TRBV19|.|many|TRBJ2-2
CASSVSGGAGELFF
TGTGCCAGTAGTGTCTCGGGGGGCGCGGGGGAGCTGTTTTTT
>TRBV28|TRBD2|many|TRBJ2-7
CASSKLAGDRYEQYF
TGTGCCAGCAGCAAACTAGCGGGGGACCGATACGAGCAGTACTTC
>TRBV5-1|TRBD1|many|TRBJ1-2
CASSETGGYGYTF
TGCGCCAGCAGCGAGACAGGGGGCTATGGCTACACCTTC
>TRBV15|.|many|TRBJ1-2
CATSSAPGVSGYTF
TGTGCCACCAGCAGCGCCCCGGGAGTAAGTGGCTACACCTTC
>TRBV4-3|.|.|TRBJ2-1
CASSRGQQTEQFF
TGCGCCAGCAGCCGGGGACAACAGACTGAGCAGTTCTTC
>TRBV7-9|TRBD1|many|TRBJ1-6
CASSFDRASSYNSPLHF
TGTGCCAGCAGCTTCGACAGGGCGAGCTCCTATAATTCACCCCTCCACTTT
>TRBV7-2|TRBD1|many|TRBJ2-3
CASSLVGRGSTDTQYF
TGTGCCAGCAGCTTAGTCGGCAGGGGGAGCACAGATACGCAGTATTTT
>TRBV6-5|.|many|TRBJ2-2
CASSADTNTGELFF
TGTGCCAGCAGTGCCGACACGAACACCGGGGAGCTGTTTTTT
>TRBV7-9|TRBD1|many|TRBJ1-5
CASSRDSLNQPQHF
TGTGCCAGCAGCCGGGACAGCCTCAATCAGCCCCAGCATTTT
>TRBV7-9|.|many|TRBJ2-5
CASSQQETQYF
TGTGCCAGCAGCCAACAAGAGACCCAGTACTTC
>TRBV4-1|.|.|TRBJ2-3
CASSHLRTDSGDTQYF
TGCGCCAGCAGCCACCTTAGGACAGATTCGGGAGATACGCAGTATTTT
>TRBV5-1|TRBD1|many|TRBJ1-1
CASSLTGTGGFSTEAFF
TGCGCCAGCAGCTTGACCGGGACAGGGGGATTCAGCACTGAAGCTTTCTTT
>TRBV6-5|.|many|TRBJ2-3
CASSYRVTDTQYF
TGTGCCAGCAGTTACCGCGTTACAGATACGCAGTATTTT
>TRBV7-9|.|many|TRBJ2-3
CASSLDQLDTQYF
TGTGCCAGCAGCTTAGACCAGTTAGATACGCAGTATTTT
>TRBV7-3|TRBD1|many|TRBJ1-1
CASSSGTGGATEAFF
TGTGCCAGCAGCTCGGGGACAGGGGGGGCCACTGAAGCTTTCTTT
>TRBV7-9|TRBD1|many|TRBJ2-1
CASSSTGTGGNEQFF
TGTGCCAGCAGCTCCACCGGGACAGGGGGCAATGAGCAGTTCTTC
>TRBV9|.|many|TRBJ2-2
CASSVASAGELFF
TGTGCCAGCAGCGTAGCTAGCGCCGGGGAGCTGTTTTTT
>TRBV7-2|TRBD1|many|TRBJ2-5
CASSFPIDLPDREEETQYF
TGTGCCAGCAGCTTCCCAATTGACCTCCCTGACAGGGAAGAAGAGACCCAGTACTTC
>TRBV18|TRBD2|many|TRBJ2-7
CASSPGLAAAFYEQYF
TGTGCCAGCTCACCCGGACTAGCAGCCGCCTTTTACGAGCAGTACTTC
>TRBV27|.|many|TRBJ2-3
CASSLSTGLGRGTDTQYF
TGTGCCAGCAGTTTATCGACGGGGTTAGGGCGAGGGACAGATACGCAGTATTTT
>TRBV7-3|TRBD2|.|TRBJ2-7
CASSRGGVGALYSEQYF
TGTGCCAGCTCCCGCGGGGGTGTCGGGGCCCTCTACTCCGAGCAGTACTTC
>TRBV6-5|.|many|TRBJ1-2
CASSGTLNYGYTF
TGTGCCAGCAGTGGGACACTCAACTATGGCTACACCTTC
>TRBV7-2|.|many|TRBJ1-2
CASSPGGTFGYTF
TGTGCCAGCAGCCCGGGGGGGACGTTTGGCTACACCTTC
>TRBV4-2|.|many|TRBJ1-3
CASSQDLRTPGNTIYF
TGTGCCAGCAGCCAAGATCTCCGGACACCTGGAAACACCATATATTTT
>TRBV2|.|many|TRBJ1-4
CASSERGPNEKLFF
TGTGCCAGCAGTGAGCGGGGACCTAATGAAAAACTGTTTTTT
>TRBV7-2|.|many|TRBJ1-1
CASSLGSRGGYGF
TGTGCCAGCAGCTTAGGTTCGCGGGGTGGGTACGGGTTT